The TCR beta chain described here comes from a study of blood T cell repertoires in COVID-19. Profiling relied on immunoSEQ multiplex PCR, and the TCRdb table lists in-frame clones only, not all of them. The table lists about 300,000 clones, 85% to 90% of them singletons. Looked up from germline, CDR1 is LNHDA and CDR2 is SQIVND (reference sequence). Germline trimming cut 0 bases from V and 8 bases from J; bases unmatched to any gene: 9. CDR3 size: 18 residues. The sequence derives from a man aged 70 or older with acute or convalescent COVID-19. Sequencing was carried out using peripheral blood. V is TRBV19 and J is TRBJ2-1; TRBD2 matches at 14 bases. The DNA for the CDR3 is TGTGCCAGTAGTATAGATTTGGGGACTAGCGGGAGATTAGATGAGCAGTTCTTC. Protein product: CASSIDLGTSGRLDEQFF.